This TCR beta chain was sequenced during a study of spatial heterogeneity in lung cancer. Whole-study context: When follow-up PBMC samples existed, they were sequenced (at a median of about two years after resection).

Germline V gene sequence: CDR1 MNHEY, CDR2 SMNVEV (reference sequence). The V end lost 2 bases, the J end lost 4 bases, and 7 bases lay between the germline ends. The CDR3 extends over 13 amino acids. Described time point: blood at routine non-recurrence follow-up after resection. In each case, whole RNA from tumor, nontumor lung or frozen PBMC was sequenced unsorted. TCRdb called the 5' RACE reads again in MiXCR, with one record for every CDR3 protein. Among 110,000 or so distinct CDR3 sequences listed, 10% to 13% were seen once. This specimen was PBMCs, taken at follow-up. The clonotype was recovered from a female donor with early-stage non-small cell lung cancer. J is TRBJ2-3 and V is TRBV27; D is unclear. The DNA for the CDR3 is TGTGCCAGCAGTTTAGTGATCTCAGATACGCAGTATTTT. Its translation: CASSLVISDTQYF.